These 11 T cell receptor beta chains were all obtained from the same sample, sequenced in a study of CXCR3-negative and CXCR3-positive naive CD8 T cells. UMI-tagged TRB cDNA libraries were built via 5' RACE. Following a re-call of the 5' RACE reads, TCRdb has one entry per CDR3 protein and lacks DNA. Here the sample table reports some 8,700 distinct CDR3 sequences. Sequenced input: naive CXCR3- CD8+ T cells from blood. This sample's subset: CD45RO-CCR7+CD27+CD95- naive CD8+ T cells lacking CXCR3 (TNR3-). These TCRs come from a human donor in good health. Some clones in this sample may be carry-over from other donors' samples.

Considering frequency, this clonotype is medium-sized. The chain couples TRBV13 to TRBJ2-2. Per the germline V gene, CDR1 is PRHDT and CDR2 is FYEKMQ (reference sequence). The CDR3 has 15 residues. CDR3 protein: CASRWVFADTGELFF.

By frequency, this clonotype registers medium-sized. This chain joins TRBV29-1 and TRBJ2-5. This CDR3 has 13 residues. Germline V gene lookup returns CDR1 SQVTM and CDR2 ANQGSEA. The CDR3 loop is CSVNGPSQETQYF.

Here the CDR3 reads CASSLVGGMLLF. This rearrangement joins TRBV7-2 to TRBJ2-1; TCRdb's D call, TRBD1, is unchecked because there is no DNA. This CDR3 is 12 amino acids long. Germline loops: CDR1 SGHTA, CDR2 FQGNSA.

This clonotype is classed as medium-sized by frequency. V gene TRBV13 combines with J gene TRBJ2-1; TCRdb's assignment of TRBD2 cannot be checked, as there is no DNA. The CDR3 is 13 residues long. Germline CDR1 and CDR2: PRHDT and FYEKMQ (reference sequence). The CDR3 region is CASSPAGRSEQFF.

The CDR3 reads CASSPADLSYNEQFF. This chain joins TRBV18 and TRBJ2-1. Germline CDR1 is KGHSH and CDR2 is LQKENI. The CDR3 sequence is 15 residues long.

The chain has TRBV11-2 and TRBJ2-7; the TCRdb D gene call, TRBD2, has no DNA to confirm it. Germline-derived CDR1 and CDR2 are SGHAT and FQNNGV. The CDR3 totals 15 residues. CDR3 protein: CASSLDLREAYEQYF.

This clonotype counts as medium-sized by frequency. The V and J genes are TRBV5-1 and TRBJ2-1. This CDR3 is built from 13 residues. CDR1 and CDR2 from the germline V gene are SGHRS and YFSETQ. CDR3: CASSLHLGDEQFF.

CDR3 sequence reads: CASSGTSYEQYF. This sequence joins TRBV28 and TRBJ2-7; there is no DNA to check the TCRdb D call of TRBD1. The CDR3 is made up of 12 amino acids. Germline V CDR1 and CDR2: MDHEN, SYDVKM.

This chain uses TRBV7-9 with TRBJ2-7; TCRdb's assignment of TRBD1 cannot be checked, as there is no DNA. This CDR3 has 13 amino acids. Germline V gene data show CDR1 as SEHNR and CDR2 as FQNEAQ (reference sequence). This CDR3 is CASSQPQGAEQYF.

The chain is built from TRBV29-1 and TRBJ2-1; TCRdb calls TRBD2, which cannot be checked without DNA. There are 11 residues in the CDR3. Looked up from germline, CDR1 is SQVTM and CDR2 is ANQGSEA. CDR3 region: CSVSGGLEQFF.

The CDR3 region is CASSQDPDRVSYNEQFF. J is TRBJ2-1 and V is TRBV3-1; no DNA is available, so the TRBD1 call from TCRdb remains unchecked. CDR3 length: 17 residues. Germline V gives CDR1 LGHDT, CDR2 YNNKEL (reference sequence).